These T cell receptor beta chains were read from a single sample in a study of identical twins. Each CDR3 protein is one row after TCRdb ran MiXCR on the 5' RACE reads. The sample has around 250,000 distinct CDR3 sequences; around 8.3% are singletons. Another study also made use of these data, one on yellow fever vaccine responses in identical twins.

Sequencing was done on a sample of CD8+ T cells sorted from blood. The receptors come from a young woman in good health. Each CDR3 is given with its conserved first and last residue. The D gene is left open where the match is weak. Rows may omit the clone size; those that give it use once, few, many or a size class.

J gene: TRBJ2-5
D gene: -
V gene: TRBV10-3
clone size: few
CDR3 protein: CASGGHKETQYF
CDR3 DNA: TGTGCCTCCGGAGGGCATAAAGAGACCCAGTACTTC

J gene: TRBJ1-2
D gene: TRBD1
V gene: TRBV15
clone size: few
CDR3 protein: CATSRGGVGGWNYGYTF
CDR3 DNA: TGTGCCACCAGCAGAGGGGGCGTAGGGGGCTGGAACTATGGCTACACCTTC

J gene: TRBJ2-1
D gene: -
V gene: TRBV24-1
clone size: few
CDR3 protein: CATSGQLATDEQFF
CDR3 DNA: TGTGCCACCAGTGGCCAACTAGCTACCGATGAGCAGTTCTTC

J gene: TRBJ2-2
D gene: -
V gene: TRBV7-9
clone size: many
CDR3 protein: CASSLEGRGELFF
CDR3 DNA: TGTGCCAGCAGCTTGGAGGGGCGCGGGGAGCTGTTTTTT

J gene: TRBJ2-1
D gene: -
V gene: TRBV27
clone size: -
CDR3 protein: CASSFLVGGKYNEQFF
CDR3 DNA: TGTGCCAGCAGTTTCCTCGTAGGGGGGAAATACAATGAGCAGTTCTTC

J gene: TRBJ2-1
D gene: -
V gene: TRBV6-4
clone size: many
CDR3 protein: CASSDGTEKGEQFF
CDR3 DNA: TGTGCCAGCAGTGATGGGACCGAGAAGGGGGAGCAGTTCTTC

J gene: TRBJ2-7
D gene: -
V gene: TRBV29-1
clone size: -
CDR3 protein: CSVESSEGYEQYF
CDR3 DNA: TGCAGCGTTGAAAGTAGTGAAGGCTACGAGCAGTACTTC

J gene: TRBJ2-7
D gene: -
V gene: TRBV10-3
clone size: many
CDR3 protein: CAISDPLSANAYEQYF
CDR3 DNA: TGTGCCATCAGTGACCCCCTTTCGGCGAATGCCTACGAGCAGTACTTC

J gene: TRBJ2-3
D gene: TRBD1
V gene: TRBV6-1
clone size: -
CDR3 protein: CASSPGQATDTQYF
CDR3 DNA: TGTGCCAGCAGTCCGGGACAGGCCACAGATACGCAGTATTTT

J gene: TRBJ2-1
D gene: -
V gene: TRBV2
clone size: many
CDR3 protein: CAIAVGPYNEQFF
CDR3 DNA: TGTGCCATCGCGGTAGGCCCCTACAATGAGCAGTTCTTC